One sample yielded the 22 T cell receptor beta chains listed below, sequenced in a study of blood T cell repertoires in COVID-19. Sequenced by immunoSEQ multiplex PCR; TCRdb stores in-frame clones only, minus some. The sample includes about 100,000 clones, around 88% of them seen just once. What was sequenced was peripheral blood. The receptors were sampled from a man of 80 years or more with acute or convalescent COVID-19.

This sequence joins TRBV7-2 and TRBJ2-3; 7 nucleotides agree with TRBD2. The CDR3 sequence is 15 residues long. CDR1 and CDR2 from the germline V gene are SGHTA and FQGNSA. Trimming removed 2 bases from V and 5 bases from J; junction bases left unmatched: 7. The CDR3 loop is CASSLQSGKEDTQYF. As DNA, the CDR3 is TGTGCCAGCAGCTTACAAAGCGGGAAAGAAGATACGCAGTATTTT.

In regard to this clone: The junction differs from germline at one of its ends, possibly a read error. The rearrangement joins TRBV6-5 to TRBJ2-7; 7 bases are a match to TRBD1. CDR1 and CDR2 (germline): MNHEY, SVGAGI. CDR3 length equals 14 residues. DNA of the CDR3: TGTGCCAGCAGTGACTCGGACAGGTTGTACGAGCAGTACTTC. Its protein product is CASSDSDRLYEQYF.

The sample holds one count of this clone. J is TRBJ2-3 and V is TRBV28; a possible D gene is TRBD2 (6 bases). The CDR3 contains 18 residues. Looked up from germline, CDR1 is MDHEN and CDR2 is SYDVKM. Trimming took off 3 bases at V and 0 bases at J, with 19 bases between the two ends. As DNA, the CDR3 is TGTGCCAGCAGTTTCCCCCCAACCCACGGGGGTAGCACAGATACGCAGTATTTT. Amino acid sequence: CASSFPPTHGGSTDTQYF.

This chain connects TRBV29-1 to TRBJ2-5; 7 nucleotides match TRBD2. CDR1 is SQVTM, CDR2 ANQGSEA, per germline. The CDR3 has 14 residues. J lost 9 bases, V lost 6 bases, and 16 bases had no gene match. The CDR3 protein is CSVTTWGGRGSQYF. As DNA, the CDR3 is TGCAGCGTAACTACCTGGGGCGGGAGAGGGTCCCAGTACTTC.

CDR3 nucleotide sequence: TGTGCCAGCAGCACTTACTTGTACAATGAGCAGTTCTTC. It specifies CASSTYLYNEQFF. J is TRBJ2-1 and V is TRBV5-6; D not resolved. The CDR3 spans 13 residues. V dropped 4 bases and J dropped 4 bases, with 9 bases sitting between them. The germline V gene has CDR1 SGHDT and CDR2 YYEEEE.

This chain links TRBV19 with TRBJ2-3; 14 nucleotides line up with TRBD2. This CDR3 is 17 amino acids long. Per the germline V gene, CDR1 is LNHDA and CDR2 is SQIVND (reference sequence). The V segment lost 3 bases and the J segment 4 bases; nucleotides outside the gene matches: 6. The CDR3 loop reads CASSIRTSGRLSDTQYF. In nucleotides, the CDR3 is TGTGCCAGTAGTATTAGGACTAGCGGGAGGTTATCAGATACGCAGTATTTT.

The genes are TRBV7-3 and TRBJ2-1; TRBD1 is a possible D gene (6 bases). In germline, CDR1 is SGHTA, CDR2 FQGTGA. V was cut by 4 bases and J by 6 bases, with 10 bases left in between. The CDR3 extends over 13 amino acids. CDR3 sequence reads: CASSWGPSNEQFF. As DNA, the CDR3 is TGTGCCAGCAGCTGGGGGCCTAGCAATGAGCAGTTCTTC.

J is TRBJ2-7 and V is TRBV2; 10 bases match TRBD1. The CDR3 is 14 residues long. Trimming at V came to 6 bases and at J to 3 bases, leaving 5 bases not matched to a gene. Germline lookup yields CDR1 SNHLY and CDR2 FYNNEI. In DNA form, the CDR3 reads TGTGCCAGCAGATACAGGACAGGGGGCTACGAGCAGTACTTC. This sequence encodes CASRYRTGGYEQYF.

CDR3 in amino acids: CASSLSLLAGPGELFF. CDR3 nucleotide sequence: TGTGCCAGCAGCTTAAGTCTTCTAGCGGGGCCCGGGGAGCTGTTTTTT. The chain joins TRBV7-3 to TRBJ2-2, with 9 bases that match TRBD2. This CDR3 spans 16 amino acids. The V and J ends lost 1 base and 6 bases, in that order; junction bases with no gene match: 6. CDR1 and CDR2 from the germline V gene are SGHTA and FQGTGA.

CDR3 loop: CSVVFLAGLTDTQYF. CDR3 nucleotides: TGCAGCGTTGTTTTCCTAGCGGGCCTCACAGATACGCAGTATTTT. V is TRBV29-1 and J is TRBJ2-3; 8 bases align to TRBD2. Germline lookup yields CDR1 SQVTM and CDR2 ANQGSEA. V was pared by 4 bases and J by 2 bases, with 8 bases of the junction left unmatched. The CDR3 is made up of 15 amino acids.

The chain carries TRBV6-6 and TRBJ1-5; 10 bases are a match to TRBD1. The CDR3 runs 16 residues. V trimming: 6 bases; J trimming: 4 bases; junction bases outside the gene matches: 9. Per the germline V gene, CDR1 is MNHNY and CDR2 is SVGAGI (reference sequence). The CDR3 nucleotides read TGTGCCAGCAGCCGGCCCGGACAGGGGGGTAATCAGCCCCAGCATTTT. As protein: CASSRPGQGGNQPQHF.

The rearrangement links TRBV28 to TRBJ1-5, with D possibly being TRBD1 (6 bases). CDR3 size: 19 residues. The V end was cut by 3 bases, the J end by 0 bases, with 21 bases between. In germline, CDR1 is MDHEN, CDR2 SYDVKM. The CDR3 DNA follows: TGTGCCAGCAGTTTTGCGGGGGGCAGGGCGGTTTATAGCAATCAGCCCCAGCATTTT. As protein: CASSFAGGRAVYSNQPQHF.

The V gene is TRBV29-1, the J gene TRBJ2-7; tentatively, D is TRBD1 (5 bases). V was clipped by 8 bases and J by 7 bases, with 15 bases between them. CDR1 and CDR2 (germline): SQVTM, ANQGSEA. The CDR3 runs to 11 residues. CDR3 amino acids: CSSRQGREQYF. The DNA for the CDR3 is TGCAGCTCCCGGCAGGGCAGGGAGCAGTACTTC.

This chain connects TRBV19 to TRBJ1-1; D not resolved. Per the germline V gene, CDR1 is LNHDA and CDR2 is SQIVND (reference sequence). V was pared by 1 base and J by 10 bases, with 10 bases between. This CDR3 region has 12 residues. The CDR3 DNA sequence: TGTGCCAGTAGTATAGGACACCAAACAGCTTTCTTT. As protein: CASSIGHQTAFF.

This clone has just one count. This chain links TRBV18 with TRBJ2-2; 9 bases map to TRBD2. Germline CDR1 KGHSH, CDR2 LQKENI. This CDR3 region has 17 residues. Trimming removed 2 bases from V and 0 bases from J; junction bases left unmatched: 4. This chain's CDR3 is CASSPGGRAANTGELFF. CDR3 nucleotide sequence: TGTGCCAGCTCACCAGGCGGGAGGGCCGCGAACACCGGGGAGCTGTTTTTT. The variable domain in full, completed from reference TRBV18 and TRBJ2-2, reads NAGVMQNPRHLVRRRGQEARLRCSPMKGHSHVYWYRQLPEEGLKFMVYLQKENIIDESGMPKERFSAEFPKEGPSILRIQQVVRGDSAAYFCASSPGGRAANTGELFFGEGSRLTVL.

The chain carries TRBV9 and TRBJ2-5; 9 positions match TRBD1. This CDR3 comprises 15 residues. The germline gives CDR1 SGDLS, CDR2 YYNGEE. The V gene end was trimmed by 1 base and the J gene end by 5 bases; junction bases not matched to a gene: 6. This chain's CDR3 is CASSVTGGELETQYF. The CDR3 DNA follows: TGTGCCAGCAGCGTAACAGGGGGCGAATTGGAGACCCAGTACTTC.

In this sample, this clone turned up once. The chain joins TRBV7-2 to TRBJ1-1, with 11 positions matching TRBD1. Unmatched junction bases numbered 14, after V lost 5 bases and J lost 3 bases. Germline-derived CDR1 and CDR2 are SGHTA and FQGNSA. The CDR3 runs to 18 residues. This CDR3 is CASSQDRGLSGGYTEAFF. CDR3 bases: TGTGCCAGCAGCCAGGACAGGGGGCTATCCGGAGGGTACACTGAAGCTTTCTTT.

As concerns this clone: The junction departs from germline at one end; a sequencing error may be responsible. The gene calls are TRBV7-7 and TRBJ1-4; TRBD1 matches at 10 bases. Germline-derived CDR1 and CDR2 are SSHAT and FNYEAQ (reference sequence). The CDR3 length is 16 residues. The CDR3 nucleotides read TGTGCTAGCAGCTTAGGGCCGGGACAGGGGAATGAAAAACTGTTTTTT. It specifies CASSLGPGQGNEKLFF.

This sequence joins TRBV15 and TRBJ2-5, with 14 bases that match TRBD2. The CDR3 is 16 amino acids. The V and J ends lost 0 bases and 5 bases, in that order; junction bases with no gene match: 2. The germline V gene encodes CDR1 LNHNV and CDR2 YYDKDF (reference sequence). Here the CDR3 reads CATSRDRTSGRETQYF. Here the CDR3 DNA reads TGTGCCACCAGCAGAGATAGGACTAGCGGGAGGGAGACCCAGTACTTC.

The rearrangement uses TRBV9 and TRBJ1-6; D is possibly TRBD1 (6 bases). V was cut by 0 bases and J by 16 bases, with 20 bases left in between. Germline assignment: CDR1 SGDLS and CDR2 YYNGEE. CDR3 length: 15 residues. As DNA, the CDR3 is TGTGCCAGCAGCGTAGAGGGGACAAACGCCCCTGAACTCCACTTT. Protein product: CASSVEGTNAPELHF.

The V gene is TRBV5-5, the J gene TRBJ1-4; D not resolved. Germline lookup yields CDR1 SGHKS and CDR2 YYEKEE (reference sequence). V shed 0 bases and J shed 7 bases, with 16 bases lying between them. The CDR3 spans 16 residues. CDR3 coding DNA: TGTGCCAGCAGCTTGGTTGTACCCGGAGGTGGTGAAAAACTGTTTTTT. It is translated as CASSLVVPGGGEKLFF.

V gene TRBV25-1 combines with J gene TRBJ2-2; D may be TRBD1 (7 bases). The CDR3 contains 15 residues. The ends were cut back, 4 bases at V and 6 bases at J, with 15 bases in the middle. Germline CDR1 and CDR2: MGHDK and SYGVNS. CDR3 region: CASSVADREAGELFF. The CDR3 DNA reads as TGTGCCAGCAGTGTAGCCGACAGGGAGGCCGGGGAGCTGTTTTTT. The entire variable domain, with the rest obtained from reference TRBV25-1 and TRBJ2-2, is as follows: EADIYQTPRYLVIGTGKKITLECSQTMGHDKMYWYQQDPGMELHLIHYSYGVNSTEKGDLSSESTVSRIRTEHFPLTLESARPSHTSQYLCASSVADREAGELFFGEGSRLTVL.